This TCR beta chain was recovered during a study of T cell repertoires in cytomegalovirus infection. About the research overall: Recently identified HLA-C-restricted CMV epitopes were used, and well-studied HLA-B-restricted CMV epitopes were used as well. Based on public TCR beta signatures, there were indications of CMV infection and of a matching HLA type. Study conclusions and caveats: The cumulative frequency of public TCR beta families identified carriers of CMV plus the relevant HLA. Dominant in the ex vivo response were TCR beta clonotypes restricted by HLA-C and specific for CMV.

Germline values: CDR1 SGHAT, CDR2 FQNNGV. This CDR3 contains 15 residues. V gave up 5 bases and J gave up 4 bases; unmatched junction bases: 7. About this clonotype: Antigen unknown.

TCRdb re-called the reads with MiXCR, one entry per CDR3 protein. Found here are about 34,000 distinct CDR3 sequences, about 52% of them singletons; the top ten hold about nine tenths. This TCR derives from a human donor in good health (CMV status not recorded). Some clones in this sample may be carry-over from other donors' samples. The genes are TRBV11-2 and TRBJ1-5; 8 positions agree with TRBD1. The specimen was CD8+ T cells from cultured PBMCs, collected from culture after CMV antigen stimulation. CDR3 sequence reads: CASSPRGQGNQPQHF. CDR3 DNA sequence: TGTGCCAGCAGCCCTCGAGGACAGGGTAATCAGCCCCAGCATTTT.